This T cell receptor (beta chain) was recorded in a study of blood T cell repertoires in COVID-19. Seattle cases were enrolled at active infection and followed longitudinally. V lost 1 base and J lost 3, with 10 bases in between. This CDR3 spans 14 amino acids. Germline V gene data show CDR1 as SGHTA and CDR2 as FQGNSA. Assay used: immunoSEQ multiplex PCR; TCRdb lists only in-frame clones, some missing. Of hundreds of thousands of clones detected, around 86% appear once; the ten largest clones hold under 14%. The chain recombines TRBV7-2 with TRBJ2-7; possible D gene TRBD2, 6 bases. This receptor was taken from a man in his fifties with COVID-19, enrolled during active disease. The sample taken for sequencing was peripheral blood. Written as DNA, the CDR3 is TGTGCCAGCAGCTTAGATTACGGGGGCTACGAGCAGTACTTC. The encoded protein is CASSLDYGGYEQYF.